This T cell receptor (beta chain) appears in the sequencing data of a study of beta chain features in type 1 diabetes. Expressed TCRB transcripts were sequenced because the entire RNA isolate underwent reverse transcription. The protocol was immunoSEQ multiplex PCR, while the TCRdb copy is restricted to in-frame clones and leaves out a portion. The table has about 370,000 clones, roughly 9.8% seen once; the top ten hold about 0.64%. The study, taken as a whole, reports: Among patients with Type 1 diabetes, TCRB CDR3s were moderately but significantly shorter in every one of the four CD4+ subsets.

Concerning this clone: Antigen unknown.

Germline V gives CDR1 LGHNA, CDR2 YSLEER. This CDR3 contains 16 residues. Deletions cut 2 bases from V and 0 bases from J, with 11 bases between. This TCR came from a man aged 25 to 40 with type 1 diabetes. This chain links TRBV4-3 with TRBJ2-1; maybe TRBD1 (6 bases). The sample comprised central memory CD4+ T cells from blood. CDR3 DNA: TGCGCCAGCAGCCAAATGAAGGGGGACTCCTACAATGAGCAGTTCTTC. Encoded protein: CASSQMKGDSYNEQFF.